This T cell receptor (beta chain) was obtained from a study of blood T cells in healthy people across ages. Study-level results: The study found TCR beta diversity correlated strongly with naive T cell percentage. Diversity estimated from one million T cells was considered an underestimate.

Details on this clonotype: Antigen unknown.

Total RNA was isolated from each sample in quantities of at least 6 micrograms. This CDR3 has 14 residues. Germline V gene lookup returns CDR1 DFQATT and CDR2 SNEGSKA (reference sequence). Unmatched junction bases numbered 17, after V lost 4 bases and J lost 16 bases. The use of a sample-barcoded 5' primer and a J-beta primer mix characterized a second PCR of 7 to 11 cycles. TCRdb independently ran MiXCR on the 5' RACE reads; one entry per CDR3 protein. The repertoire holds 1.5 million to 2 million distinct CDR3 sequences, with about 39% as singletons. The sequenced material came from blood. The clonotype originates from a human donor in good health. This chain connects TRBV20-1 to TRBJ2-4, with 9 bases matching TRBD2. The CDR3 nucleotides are TGCAGTGCTACGGCCGGGACTAGCAGGTTAGAGCACTACTTC. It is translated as CSATAGTSRLEHYF.